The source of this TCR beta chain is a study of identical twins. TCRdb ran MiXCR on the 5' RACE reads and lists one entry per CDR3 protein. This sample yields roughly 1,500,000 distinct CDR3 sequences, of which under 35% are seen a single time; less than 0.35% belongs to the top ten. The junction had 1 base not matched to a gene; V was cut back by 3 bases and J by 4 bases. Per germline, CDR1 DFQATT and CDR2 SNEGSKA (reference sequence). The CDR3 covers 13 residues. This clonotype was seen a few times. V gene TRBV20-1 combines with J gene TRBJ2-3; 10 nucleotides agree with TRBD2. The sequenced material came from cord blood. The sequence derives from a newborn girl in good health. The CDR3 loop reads CSARSGGADTQYF. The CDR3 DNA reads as TGCAGTGCTAGGAGCGGGGGGGCAGATACGCAGTATTTT.